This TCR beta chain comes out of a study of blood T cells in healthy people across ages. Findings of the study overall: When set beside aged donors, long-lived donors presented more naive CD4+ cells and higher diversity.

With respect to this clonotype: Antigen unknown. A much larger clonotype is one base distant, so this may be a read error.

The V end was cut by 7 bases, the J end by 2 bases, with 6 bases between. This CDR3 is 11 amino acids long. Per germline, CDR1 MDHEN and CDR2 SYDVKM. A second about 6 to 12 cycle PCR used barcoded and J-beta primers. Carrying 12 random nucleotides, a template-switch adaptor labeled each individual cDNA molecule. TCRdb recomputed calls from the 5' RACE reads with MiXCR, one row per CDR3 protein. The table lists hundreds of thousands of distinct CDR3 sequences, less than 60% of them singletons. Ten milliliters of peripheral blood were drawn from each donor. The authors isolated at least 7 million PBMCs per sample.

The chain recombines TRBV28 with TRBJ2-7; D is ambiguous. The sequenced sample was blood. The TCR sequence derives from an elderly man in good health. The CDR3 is CASTSPYEQYF. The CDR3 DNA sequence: TGTGCCAGCACTTCCCCCTACGAGCAGTACTTC.